This TCR beta chain emerged from a study of blood T cells in healthy people across ages. Findings of the study overall: Diversity estimated from one million T cells was considered an underestimate. Per million T cells, TCR beta diversity dropped roughly linearly as age increased.

This clonotype has only a few counts. Its antigen is not known. A second PCR, run for about 7 to 11 cycles, used a sample-barcoded 5' primer plus a J-beta primer mix. TCRdb re-called the 5' RACE reads with MiXCR, one entry per CDR3 protein. Among about 500,000 distinct CDR3 sequences listed, around 24% were seen once. The V end lost 8 bases, the J end lost 3 bases, and 7 bases lay between the germline ends. The V gene's germline CDR1 is SNHLY and CDR2 FYNNEI. The CDR3 has 12 residues. Another study also made use of these data, one on T cells of mothers and their children.

The TCR sequence derives from a boy aged 10-17 years in good health. The sequencing input was blood. V and J are TRBV2 and TRBJ2-2; D call uncertain. The CDR3 DNA reads TGTGCCAGCTGTGGTGACACCGGGGAGCTGTTTTTT. It codes for CASCGDTGELFF.